Following are 27 T cell receptor beta chains from one sample sequenced in a study of blood T cell repertoires in COVID-19. Assay used: immunoSEQ multiplex PCR; TCRdb lists only in-frame clones, some missing. The sample yields over 30,000 clones, over 70% seen once. The sample consisted of peripheral blood. These receptors were obtained from a man older than 75 with active or convalescent COVID-19.

CDR3 coding DNA: TGCGCCAGCAGCGAGCCAAACCTTTACGAGCAGTACTTC. Residues: CASSEPNLYEQYF. The chain joins TRBV5-1 to TRBJ2-7; D is ambiguous. Deletions cut 4 bases from V and 4 bases from J, with 12 bases between. The CDR3 consists of 13 residues. Germline lookup yields CDR1 SGHRS and CDR2 YFSETQ.

The chain employs TRBV14 and TRBJ1-1, with D unresolved. The ends were cut back, 3 bases at V and 6 bases at J, with 17 bases in the middle. Germline CDR1 reads SGHDN; CDR2 reads FVKESK. The CDR3 loop spans 15 amino acids. The CDR3 reads CASSQFRGYGSEAFF. The CDR3 coding sequence is TGTGCCAGCAGCCAGTTCAGAGGATATGGATCTGAAGCTTTCTTT.

This chain connects TRBV7-2 to TRBJ2-1, with D possibly TRBD2 on 6 matching bases. Germline lookup yields CDR1 SGHTA and CDR2 FQGNSA. There are 17 residues in the CDR3. The V end was cut by 3 bases, the J end by 6 bases, with 21 bases between. The CDR3 coding sequence is TGTGCCAGCAGCTTCCTTTCCACCGGGACTGAAGCCAATGAGCAGTTCTTC. It codes for CASSFLSTGTEANEQFF. Complete variable domain (other parts from reference TRBV7-2 and TRBJ2-1): GAGVSQSPSNKVTEKGKDVELRCDPISGHTALYWYRQSLGQGLEFLIYFQGNSAPDKSGLPSDRFSAERTGGSVSTLTIQRTQQEDSAVYLCASSFLSTGTEANEQFFGPGTRLTVL.

This chain uses TRBV19 with TRBJ2-7; TRBD2 is a possible D gene (5 bases). CDR3 length equals 15 residues. The germline V gene has CDR1 LNHDA and CDR2 SQIVND (reference sequence). The germline V and J ends were trimmed by 6 bases and 6 bases, with 21 bases remaining between them. CDR3 protein: CASSSIKGFLAEQYF. The DNA for the CDR3 is TGTGCCAGTAGCTCGATTAAGGGCTTTCTAGCCGAGCAGTACTTC.

The chain carries TRBV5-1 and TRBJ2-7, with D possibly TRBD1 on 5 matching bases. The CDR3 is made up of 15 amino acids. Trimming took off 6 bases at V and 5 bases at J, with 21 bases between the two ends. Per germline, CDR1 SGHRS and CDR2 YFSETQ. The DNA for the CDR3 is TGCGCCAGCAAACCCTTGCTTCAGGGCAGCCACGAGCAGTACTTC. It specifies CASKPLLQGSHEQYF. Complete variable domain (other parts from reference TRBV5-1 and TRBJ2-7): KAGVTQTPRYLIKTRGQQVTLSCSPISGHRSVSWYQQTPGQGLQFLFEYFSETQRNKGNFPGRFSGRQFSNSRSEMNVSTLELGDSALYLCASKPLLQGSHEQYFGPGTRLTVT.

V usage is TRBV5-6 and J usage is TRBJ1-2, with D possibly TRBD1 on 6 matching bases. The germline V gene has CDR1 SGHDT and CDR2 YYEEEE. The V and J ends lost 4 bases and 1 base respectively, with 11 bases between them. The CDR3 totals 14 residues. The CDR3, as DNA: TGTGCCAGCAGCCGCGACAGGAATAACTATGGCTACACCTTC. Translation gives CASSRDRNNYGYTF.

CDR3 region: CASSLGQLNTEAFF. For the CDR3, the DNA is TGTGCCAGCAGCTTAGGGCAGTTGAACACTGAAGCTTTCTTT. The chain combines TRBV13 with TRBJ1-1; D unresolved. Trimming shortened V by 0 bases and J by 0 bases, and 5 bases separated the two germline ends. The CDR3 sequence is 14 residues long. Germline V lookup: CDR1 PRHDT, CDR2 FYEKMQ (reference sequence).

The chain employs TRBV6-5 and TRBJ2-5; TRBD1 might be the D (6 bases). This CDR3 has 13 residues. Trimming cost V 1 base and J 5 bases, with 8 bases left between them. Germline values: CDR1 MNHEY, CDR2 SVGAGI. The CDR3 region is CASSYLQGETQYF. The CDR3 coding sequence is TGTGCCAGCAGTTACTTGCAGGGGGAGACCCAGTACTTC.

The CDR3 spells CASSLPSDTQYF. The DNA of the CDR3 is TGCGCCAGCAGTCTCCCCTCAGATACGCAGTATTTT. V and J are TRBV5-1 and TRBJ2-3; no definite D call. CDR1 is SGHRS and CDR2 is YFSETQ in the germline V gene. The CDR3 length is 12 residues. Trimming took 5 bases from V and 4 from J, leaving 8 bases between them.

The chain combines TRBV5-1 with TRBJ2-3, with 9 bases that match TRBD1. There are 16 residues in the CDR3. The junction had 7 bases not matched to a gene; V was cut back by 4 bases and J by 1 base. CDR1 and CDR2 from the germline V gene are SGHRS and YFSETQ. Here the CDR3 reads CASSPDRGGGTDTQYF. DNA of the CDR3: TGCGCCAGCAGCCCGGACAGGGGCGGGGGCACAGATACGCAGTATTTT.

The chain has TRBV5-1 and TRBJ2-1; TRBD1 matches 9 bases. CDR1 and CDR2 from the germline V gene are SGHRS and YFSETQ. This CDR3 is built from 17 residues. V lost 3 bases and J lost 0; bases outside the gene matches: 7. For the CDR3, the DNA is TGCGCCAGCAGCTACGACAGGGGGTTTTCCTCCTACAATGAGCAGTTCTTC. This codes for CASSYDRGFSSYNEQFF.

V is TRBV19 and J is TRBJ2-7; 8 bases fit TRBD1. With 4 bases clipped from V and 3 bases from J, the junction kept 8 bases outside the gene matches. The V gene's germline CDR1 is LNHDA and CDR2 SQIVND (reference sequence). The CDR3 length is 15 residues. CDR3: CASSTQGTGVYEQYF. CDR3 DNA: TGTGCCAGTAGTACTCAGGGGACAGGAGTCTACGAGCAGTACTTC.

The chain combines TRBV11-2 with TRBJ2-2, with TRBD2 matching over 14 bases. Germline assignment: CDR1 SGHAT and CDR2 FQNNGV. The CDR3 has 15 amino acids. V was pared by 5 bases and J by 6 bases, with 2 bases of the junction left unmatched. CDR3 sequence (DNA): TGTGCCAGCAGCCCGGGACTAGCGGGAGCCGGGGAGCTGTTTTTT. Translated: CASSPGLAGAGELFF.

The genes are TRBV7-2 and TRBJ2-2; tentative D call: TRBD2 (5 bases). Germline lookup yields CDR1 SGHTA and CDR2 FQGNSA. The CDR3 is 16 amino acids. V lost 1 base and J 5 bases, leaving 14 bases between the germline ends. As DNA, the CDR3 is TGTGCCAGCAGCTTAGAAGTGGCTCGCGGGACCGGGGAGCTGTTTTTT. This sequence encodes CASSLEVARGTGELFF.

The chain uses TRBV20-1 and TRBJ2-1, with 10 nucleotides matching TRBD2. The CDR3 totals 15 residues. The germline V gene has CDR1 DFQATT and CDR2 SNEGSKA (reference sequence). J was trimmed by 9 bases and V by 3 bases; bases with no gene match: 11. This CDR3 is CSASAPRTSGTEQFF. In nucleotides, the CDR3 is TGCAGTGCTAGTGCCCCCAGGACTAGCGGAACTGAGCAGTTCTTC.

The rearrangement links TRBV19 to TRBJ1-5; D is perhaps TRBD1 (6 bases). Trimming left V 7 bases short and J 9 bases short, with 19 bases between. The CDR3 runs 14 residues. Germline V gene lookup returns CDR1 LNHDA and CDR2 SQIVND (reference sequence). The CDR3 nucleotides are TGTGCCAGTAAAATGGGAACAGGGAATTTGCCCCAGCATTTT. It codes for CASKMGTGNLPQHF.

This sequence joins TRBV23-1 and TRBJ2-3; TRBD1 matches 10 bases. TRBV23-1 is known as an ORF, though its function is uncertain. The CDR3 is made up of 16 amino acids. Trimming cost V 4 bases and J 4 bases; bases outside gene matches: 8. CDR3: CASSPDRGLPADTQYF. The CDR3 coding sequence is TGCGCCAGCAGTCCAGACAGGGGGCTTCCCGCAGATACGCAGTATTTT.

This sequence joins TRBV6-2 or TRBV6-3 and TRBJ1-1; tentative D call: TRBD1 (5 bases). The germline gives CDR1 MNHEY, CDR2 SVGEGT. V was trimmed by 6 bases and J by 4 bases, leaving 15 bases between them. The CDR3 sequence is 14 residues long. Here the CDR3 DNA reads TGTGCCAGCAGCCCCGAGGGGAGGCCCACTGAAGCTTTCTTT. Amino acids: CASSPEGRPTEAFF.

The chain has TRBV5-6 and TRBJ1-1, with D possibly being TRBD1 (5 bases). The CDR3 totals 13 residues. Per the germline V gene, CDR1 is SGHDT and CDR2 is YYEEEE. With 3 bases removed from V and 5 bases from J, the gap between germline ends came to 11 bases. CDR3 region: CASSWGAATEAFF. The DNA for the CDR3 is TGTGCCAGCAGCTGGGGCGCAGCGACTGAAGCTTTCTTT. The full variable domain, with the rest looked up from reference TRBV5-6 and TRBJ1-1, is DAGVTQSPTHLIKTRGQQVTLRCSPKSGHDTVSWYQQALGQGPQFIFQYYEEEERQRGNFPDRFSGHQFPNYSSELNVNALLLGDSALYLCASSWGAATEAFFGQGTRLTVV.

The J gene is TRBJ2-5, the V gene TRBV11-1; TRBD2 matches 10 bases. The germline gives CDR1 SGHAT, CDR2 FQDESV (reference sequence). CDR3 length: 15 amino acids. V shed 1 base, J shed 9 bases, and the junction held 8 bases outside the gene matches. The CDR3 spells CASSLESGGGWSQYF. The DNA for the CDR3 is TGTGCCAGCAGCTTAGAGAGCGGGGGGGGCTGGTCCCAGTACTTC.

The chain carries TRBV29-1 and TRBJ2-3; 10 bases fit TRBD2. J was trimmed by 0 bases and V by 7 bases; bases with no gene match: 10. The CDR3 sequence is 16 residues long. Germline CDR1 reads SQVTM; CDR2 reads ANQGSEA. CDR3 nucleotides: TGCAGCGCGGATCCACTAGCGGGGAATAGCACAGATACGCAGTATTTT. Protein sequence: CSADPLAGNSTDTQYF.

This clone was seen more than once but under ten times. The V gene is TRBV29-1, the J gene TRBJ1-1; D not certain. The CDR3 has 15 amino acids. Germline lookup yields CDR1 SQVTM and CDR2 ANQGSEA. V lost 5 bases and J lost 2, with 18 bases in between. This CDR3 is CSVNSGPSSNTEAFF. In nucleotides, the CDR3 is TGCAGCGTTAACAGCGGACCAAGCTCTAACACTGAAGCTTTCTTT.

This rearrangement joins TRBV27 to TRBJ2-5, with 7 bases fitting TRBD2. CDR1 and CDR2 (germline): MNHEY, SMNVEV (reference sequence). Trimming at V came to 6 bases and at J to 5 bases, leaving 15 bases not matched to a gene. The CDR3 sequence is 16 residues long. CDR3 in DNA: TGTGCCAGCAGCCGATCGGGGGGAGCTGGGGTCGAGACCCAGTACTTC. Protein sequence: CASSRSGGAGVETQYF.

J is TRBJ2-7 and V is TRBV11-3; a weak D match, TRBD1 (6 bases). Germline assignment: CDR1 SGHNT and CDR2 YENEEA. The CDR3 contains 15 residues. V lost 2 bases, J lost 4 bases, and 15 bases lay in between. CDR3 sequence reads: CASSLPGRGSYEQYF. CDR3 bases: TGTGCCAGCAGCTTACCGGGCAGGGGATCGTACGAGCAGTACTTC.

This clone is a singleton in its sample. The chain couples TRBV18 to TRBJ1-6; TRBD1 agrees at 7 bases. The J segment lost 7 bases and the V segment lost 4 bases, leaving 4 bases of the junction unmatched. CDR1 KGHSH and CDR2 LQKENI come from the germline V gene. There are 14 residues in the CDR3. In DNA, the CDR3 is TGTGCCAGCTCACAGTCAGGGGGGAATTCACCCCTCCACTTT. Its protein product is CASSQSGGNSPLHF.

The table lists this clone with a count of one. The chain is built from TRBV6-2 or TRBV6-3 and TRBJ2-7, with 9 bases lining up with TRBD1. V lost 5 bases and J lost 3; bases outside the gene matches: 11. In germline, CDR1 is MNHEY, CDR2 SVGEGT. The CDR3 is 16 amino acids. The DNA for the CDR3 is TGTGCCAGCAGTCTTCAGGTAGGGACAGGGATCTACGAGCAGTACTTC. Translated, it gives CASSLQVGTGIYEQYF.

The chain has TRBV7-3 and TRBJ1-2, with D perhaps TRBD1 (5 bases). This CDR3 spans 17 amino acids. The germline V gene has CDR1 SGHTA and CDR2 FQGTGA. V was shortened by 1 base and J by 5 bases, with 20 bases between the two germline ends. CDR3 sequence (DNA): TGTGCCAGCAGCTTAATCGCCCCAGTCGGGGGAGGGTATGGCTACACCTTC. It yields the protein CASSLIAPVGGGYGYTF.